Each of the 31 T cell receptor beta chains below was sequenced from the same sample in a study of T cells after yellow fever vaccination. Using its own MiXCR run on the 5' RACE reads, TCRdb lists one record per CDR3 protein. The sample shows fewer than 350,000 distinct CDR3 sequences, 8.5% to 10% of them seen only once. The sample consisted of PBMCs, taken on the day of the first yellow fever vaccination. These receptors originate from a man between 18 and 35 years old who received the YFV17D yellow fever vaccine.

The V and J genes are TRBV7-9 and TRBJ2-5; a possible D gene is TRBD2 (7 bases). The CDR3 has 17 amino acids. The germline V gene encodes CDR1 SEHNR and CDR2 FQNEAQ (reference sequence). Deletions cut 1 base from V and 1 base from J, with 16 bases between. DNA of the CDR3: TGTGCCAGCAGCTTAGGGGGGGGCAGCCCGATCCAAGAGACCCAGTACTTC. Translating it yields CASSLGGGSPIQETQYF. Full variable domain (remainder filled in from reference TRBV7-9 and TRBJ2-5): DTGVSQNPRHKITKRGQNVTFRCDPISEHNRLYWYRQTLGQGPEFLTYFQNEAQLEKSRLLSDRFSAERPKGSFSTLEIQRTEQGDSAMYLCASSLGGGSPIQETQYFGPGTRLLVL.

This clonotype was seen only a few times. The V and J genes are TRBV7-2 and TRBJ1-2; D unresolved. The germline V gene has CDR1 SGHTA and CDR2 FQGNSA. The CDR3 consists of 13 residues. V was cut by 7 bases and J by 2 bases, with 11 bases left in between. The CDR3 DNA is TGTGCCAGCACCCAGACGGCGAACTATGGCTACACCTTC. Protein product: CASTQTANYGYTF.

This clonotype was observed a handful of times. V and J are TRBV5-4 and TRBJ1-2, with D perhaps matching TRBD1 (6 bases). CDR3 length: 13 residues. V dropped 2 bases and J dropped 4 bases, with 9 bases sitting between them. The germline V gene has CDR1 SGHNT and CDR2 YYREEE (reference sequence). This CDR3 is CASSLQGVYGYTF. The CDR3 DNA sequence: TGTGCCAGCAGCTTACAGGGAGTCTATGGCTACACCTTC.

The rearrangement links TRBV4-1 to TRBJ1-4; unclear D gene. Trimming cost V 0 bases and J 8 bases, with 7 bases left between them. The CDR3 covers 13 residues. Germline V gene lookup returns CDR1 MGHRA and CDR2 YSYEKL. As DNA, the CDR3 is TGCGCCAGCAGCCAAGACCTGAGGGAAAAACTGTTTTTT. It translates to CASSQDLREKLFF.

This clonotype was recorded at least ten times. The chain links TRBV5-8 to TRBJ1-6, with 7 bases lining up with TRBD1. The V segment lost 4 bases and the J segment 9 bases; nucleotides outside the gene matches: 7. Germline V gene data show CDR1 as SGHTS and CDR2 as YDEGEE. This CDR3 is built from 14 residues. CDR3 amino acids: CASSIRQGPSPLHF. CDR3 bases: TGTGCCAGCAGCATTAGACAGGGCCCTTCACCCCTCCACTTT.

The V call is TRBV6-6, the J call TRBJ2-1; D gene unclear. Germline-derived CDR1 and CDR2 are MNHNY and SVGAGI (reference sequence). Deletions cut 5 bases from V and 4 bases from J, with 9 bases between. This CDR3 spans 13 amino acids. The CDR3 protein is CASSIDEYNEQFF. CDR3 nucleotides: TGTGCCAGCAGTATCGACGAATACAATGAGCAGTTCTTC.

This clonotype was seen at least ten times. The CDR3 DNA reads TGTGCCAGCAGCTTAGCGGGGCAGGGCTTGAACACTGAAGCTTTCTTT. Amino acids: CASSLAGQGLNTEAFF. The chain has TRBV7-2 and TRBJ1-1, with D maybe TRBD1 (5 bases). This CDR3 region has 16 residues. Trimming shortened V by 0 bases and J by 0 bases, and 11 bases separated the two germline ends. CDR1 and CDR2 (germline): SGHTA, FQGNSA.

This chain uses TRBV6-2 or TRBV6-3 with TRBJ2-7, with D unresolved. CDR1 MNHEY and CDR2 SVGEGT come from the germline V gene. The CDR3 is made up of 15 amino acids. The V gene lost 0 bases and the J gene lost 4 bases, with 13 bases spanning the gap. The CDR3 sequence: CASSYSVSEPYEQYV. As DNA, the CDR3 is TGTGCCAGCAGTTACTCGGTTTCAGAACCTTACGAGCAGTACGTC.

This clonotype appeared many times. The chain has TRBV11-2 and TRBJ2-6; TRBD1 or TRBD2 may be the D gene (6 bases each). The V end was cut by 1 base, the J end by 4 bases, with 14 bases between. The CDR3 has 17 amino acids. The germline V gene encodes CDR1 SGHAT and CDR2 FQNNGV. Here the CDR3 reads CASSLVRGLLGANVLTF. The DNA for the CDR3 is TGTGCCAGCAGCTTAGTTCGGGGGCTGTTAGGGGCCAACGTCCTGACTTTC. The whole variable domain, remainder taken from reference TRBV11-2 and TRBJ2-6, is EAGVAQSPRYKIIEKRQSVAFWCNPISGHATLYWYQQILGQGPKLLIQFQNNGVVDDSQLPKDRFSAERLKGVDSTLKIQPAKLEDSAVYLCASSLVRGLLGANVLTFGAGSRLTVL.

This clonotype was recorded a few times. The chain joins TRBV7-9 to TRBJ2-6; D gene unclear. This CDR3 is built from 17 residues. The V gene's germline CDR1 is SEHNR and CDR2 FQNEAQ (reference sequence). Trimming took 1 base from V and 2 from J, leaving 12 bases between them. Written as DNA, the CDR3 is TGTGCCAGCAGCTTAGGCGAAAGGAGACCTGGGGCCAACGTCCTGACTTTC. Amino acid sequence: CASSLGERRPGANVLTF.

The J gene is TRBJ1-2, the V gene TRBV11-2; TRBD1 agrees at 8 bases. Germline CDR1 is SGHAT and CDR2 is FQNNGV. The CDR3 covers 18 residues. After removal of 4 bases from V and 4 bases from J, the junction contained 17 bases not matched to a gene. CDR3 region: CASSSPRTGRPLVYGYTF. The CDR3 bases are TGTGCCAGCAGCTCCCCAAGGACAGGGCGCCCTTTGGTCTATGGCTACACCTTC.

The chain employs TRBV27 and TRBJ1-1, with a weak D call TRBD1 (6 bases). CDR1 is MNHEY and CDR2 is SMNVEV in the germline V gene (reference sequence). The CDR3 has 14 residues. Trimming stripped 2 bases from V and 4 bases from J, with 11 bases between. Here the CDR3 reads CASSLLGGLTEAFF. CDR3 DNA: TGTGCCAGCAGTTTACTAGGGGGGCTCACTGAAGCTTTCTTT.

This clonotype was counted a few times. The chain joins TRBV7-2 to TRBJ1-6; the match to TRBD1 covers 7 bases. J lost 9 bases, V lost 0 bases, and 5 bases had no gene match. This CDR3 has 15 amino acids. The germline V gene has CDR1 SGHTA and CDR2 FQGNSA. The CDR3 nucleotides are TGTGCCAGCAGCTTAGCGTCAGGGGGAGCTTCACCCCTCCACTTT. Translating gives CASSLASGGASPLHF. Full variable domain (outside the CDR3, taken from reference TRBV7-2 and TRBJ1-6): GAGVSQSPSNKVTEKGKDVELRCDPISGHTALYWYRQSLGQGLEFLIYFQGNSAPDKSGLPSDRFSAERTGGSVSTLTIQRTQQEDSAVYLCASSLASGGASPLHFGNGTRLTVT.

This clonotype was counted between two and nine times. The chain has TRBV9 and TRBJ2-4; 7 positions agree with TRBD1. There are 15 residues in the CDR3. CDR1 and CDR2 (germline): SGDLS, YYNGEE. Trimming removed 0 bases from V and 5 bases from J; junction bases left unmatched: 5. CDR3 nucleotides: TGTGCCAGCAGCGTAGTGGGGGACAGAGAAAACATTCAGTACTTC. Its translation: CASSVVGDRENIQYF.

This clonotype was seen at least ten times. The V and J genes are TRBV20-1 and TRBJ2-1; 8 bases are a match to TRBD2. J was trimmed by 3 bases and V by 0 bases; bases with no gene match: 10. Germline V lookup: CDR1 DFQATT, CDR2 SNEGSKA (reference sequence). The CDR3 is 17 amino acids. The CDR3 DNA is TGCAGTGCTAGAGATCAGGGCGGGGGGATTTTCTACAATGAGCAGTTCTTC. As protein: CSARDQGGGIFYNEQFF.

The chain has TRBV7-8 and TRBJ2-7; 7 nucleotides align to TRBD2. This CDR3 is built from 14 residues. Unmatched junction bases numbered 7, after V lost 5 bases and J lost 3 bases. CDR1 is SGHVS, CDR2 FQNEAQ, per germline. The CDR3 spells CASSPGTIFYEQYV. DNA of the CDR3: TGTGCCAGCAGCCCCGGGACTATCTTCTACGAGCAGTACGTC.

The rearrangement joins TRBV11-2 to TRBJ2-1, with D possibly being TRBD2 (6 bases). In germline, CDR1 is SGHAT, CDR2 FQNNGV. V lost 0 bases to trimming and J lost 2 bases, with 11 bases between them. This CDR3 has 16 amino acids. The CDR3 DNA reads TGTGCCAGCAGCTTAGATCGGGGGTACGCCTACAATGAGCAGTTCTTC. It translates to CASSLDRGYAYNEQFF.

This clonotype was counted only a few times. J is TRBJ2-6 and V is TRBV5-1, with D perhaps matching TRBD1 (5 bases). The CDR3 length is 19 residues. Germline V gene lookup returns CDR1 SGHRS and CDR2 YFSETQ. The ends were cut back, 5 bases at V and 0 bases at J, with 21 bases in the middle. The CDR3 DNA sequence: TGCGCCAGCAGTCTACCGATTAAGGACATGCCCTCTGGGGCCAACGTCCTGACTTTC. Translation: CASSLPIKDMPSGANVLTF.

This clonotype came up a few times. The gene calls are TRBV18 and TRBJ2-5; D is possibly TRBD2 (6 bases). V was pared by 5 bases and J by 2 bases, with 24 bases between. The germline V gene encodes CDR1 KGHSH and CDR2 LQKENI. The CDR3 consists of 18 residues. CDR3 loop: CASSAMRLPGLKQETQYF. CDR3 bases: TGTGCCAGCTCAGCGATGAGGTTACCGGGACTGAAACAAGAGACCCAGTACTTC.

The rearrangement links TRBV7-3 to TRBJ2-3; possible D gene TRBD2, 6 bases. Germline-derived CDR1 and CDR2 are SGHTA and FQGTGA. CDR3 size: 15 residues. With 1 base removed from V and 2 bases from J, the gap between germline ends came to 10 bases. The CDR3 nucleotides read TGTGCCAGCAGCTTAATGGGCGGGGACACAGATACGCAGTATTTT. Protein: CASSLMGGDTDTQYF.

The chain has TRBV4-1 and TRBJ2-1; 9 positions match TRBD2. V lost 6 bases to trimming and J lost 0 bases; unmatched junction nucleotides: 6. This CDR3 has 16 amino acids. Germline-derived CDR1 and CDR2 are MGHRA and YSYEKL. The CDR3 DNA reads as TGCGCCAGCAGTCAGAGTAGCGGGGGCTCCTACAATGAGCAGTTCTTC. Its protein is CASSQSSGGSYNEQFF.

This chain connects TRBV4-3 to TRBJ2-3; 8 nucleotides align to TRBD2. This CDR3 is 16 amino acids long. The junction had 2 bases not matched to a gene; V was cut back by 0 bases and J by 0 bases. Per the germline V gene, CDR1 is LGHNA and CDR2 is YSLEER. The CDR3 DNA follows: TGCGCCAGCAGCCAAGACGGCGGGGGGAGCACAGATACGCAGTATTTT. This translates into CASSQDGGGSTDTQYF.

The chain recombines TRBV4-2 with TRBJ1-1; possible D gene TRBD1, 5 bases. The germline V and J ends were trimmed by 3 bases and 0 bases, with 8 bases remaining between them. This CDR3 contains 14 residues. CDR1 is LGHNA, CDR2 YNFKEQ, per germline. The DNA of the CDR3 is TGTGCCAGCAGCCAGACAGATATGAACACTGAAGCTTTCTTT. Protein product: CASSQTDMNTEAFF.

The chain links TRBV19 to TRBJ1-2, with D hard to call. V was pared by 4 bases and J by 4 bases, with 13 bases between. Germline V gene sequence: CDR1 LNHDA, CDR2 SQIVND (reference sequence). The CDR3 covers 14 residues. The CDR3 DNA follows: TGTGCCAGTAGTAATGACGGCAGGATCTATGGCTACACCTTC. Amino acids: CASSNDGRIYGYTF.

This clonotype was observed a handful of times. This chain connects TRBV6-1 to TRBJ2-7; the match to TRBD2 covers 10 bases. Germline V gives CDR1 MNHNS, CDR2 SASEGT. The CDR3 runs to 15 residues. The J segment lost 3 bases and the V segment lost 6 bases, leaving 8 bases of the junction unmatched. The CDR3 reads CASRPTSGADYEQYV. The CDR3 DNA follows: TGTGCCAGCAGACCCACTAGCGGGGCGGACTACGAGCAGTACGTC.

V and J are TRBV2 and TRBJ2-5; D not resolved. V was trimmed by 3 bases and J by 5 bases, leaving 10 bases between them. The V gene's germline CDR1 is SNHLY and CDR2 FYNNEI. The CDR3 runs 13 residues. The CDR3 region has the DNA TGTGCCAGCAGTGACTCCACTTTGGAGACCCAGTACTTC. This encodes CASSDSTLETQYF.

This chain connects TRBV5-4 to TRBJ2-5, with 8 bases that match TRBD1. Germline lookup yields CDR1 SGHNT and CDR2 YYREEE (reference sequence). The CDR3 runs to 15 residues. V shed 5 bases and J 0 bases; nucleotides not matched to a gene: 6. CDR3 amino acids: CASRSGQEYQETQYF. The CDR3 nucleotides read TGTGCCAGCAGATCGGGACAGGAGTACCAAGAGACCCAGTACTTC.

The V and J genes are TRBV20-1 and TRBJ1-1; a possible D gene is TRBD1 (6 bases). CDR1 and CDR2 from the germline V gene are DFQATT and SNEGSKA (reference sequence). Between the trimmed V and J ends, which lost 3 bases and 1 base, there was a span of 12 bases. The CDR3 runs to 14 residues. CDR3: CSASAGGGNTEAFF. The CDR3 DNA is TGCAGTGCTAGTGCGGGGGGCGGGAACACTGAAGCTTTCTTT.

CDR3 protein: CASSPMGAGAQETQYF. The CDR3 nucleotides are TGCGCCAGCAGTCCCATGGGAGCCGGGGCCCAAGAGACCCAGTACTTC. V and J are TRBV4-1 and TRBJ2-5; tentatively, D is TRBD1 or TRBD2 (5 bases each). From germline, CDR1 is MGHRA and CDR2 YSYEKL. V gave up 6 bases and J gave up 1 base, with 18 bases separating them. This CDR3 region has 16 residues.

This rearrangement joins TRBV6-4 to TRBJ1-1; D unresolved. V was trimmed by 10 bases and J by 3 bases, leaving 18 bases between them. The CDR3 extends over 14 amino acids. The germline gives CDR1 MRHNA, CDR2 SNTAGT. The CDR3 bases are TGTGCCACCCGAAGGTCCCTGGAGTACACTGAAGCTTTCTTT. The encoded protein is CATRRSLEYTEAFF.

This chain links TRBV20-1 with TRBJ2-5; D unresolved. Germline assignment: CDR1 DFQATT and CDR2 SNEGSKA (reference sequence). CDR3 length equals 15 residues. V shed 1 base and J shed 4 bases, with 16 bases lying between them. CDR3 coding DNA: TGCAGTGCTAGAGCCCCGGCTAGGGATTCAGAGACCCAGTACTTC. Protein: CSARAPARDSETQYF.